A selection of T cell receptor beta chains follows, all from one sample in a study of OX40 agonist ivuxolimab in advanced cancers. TCRdb's table, derived via immunoSEQ multiplex PCR, lists solely in-frame clones and lacks some. The table has fewer than 85,000 clones, around 80% seen once; the top ten hold roughly 6.8%. Here the sequenced sample was CD4+ or CD8+ T cells sorted from blood, taken in a trial of the OX40 agonist ivuxolimab. The receptors here all came from an adult with an advanced solid tumor such as melanoma, head and neck, liver or kidney cancer. Both conserved end residues are part of each CDR3. Fields, in order: D gene, V gene, clone size, J gene, CDR3 DNA, CDR3 protein. D genes are given only for firm matches. Clone size, where shown, is once, few, many, or a class for clones that have expanded.

TRBD2	TRBV28	-	TRBJ2-3	TGTGCCAGCAGTCGACTAGCGGGAGATGCAGATACGCAGTATTTT	CASSRLAGDADTQYF
TRBD2	TRBV5-1	once	TRBJ2-5	TGCGCCAGCAGCTTCGTACTAGCGGGAGTAGAAGAGCAGTACTTC	CASSFVLAGVEEQYF
TRBD1	TRBV25-1	-	TRBJ2-1	TGTGCCAGCAGTGAATCGACAGGGGACAATGAGCAGTTCTTC	CASSESTGDNEQFF
TRBD2	TRBV10-1	once	TRBJ2-1	TGCGCCAGCAACGGACTAGCGAGGGATAACAATGAGCAGTTCTTC	CASNGLARDNNEQFF
TRBD1	TRBV2	-	TRBJ1-3	TGTGCCAGCAGTTCAGGGGGCTCTGGAAACACCATATATTTT	CASSSGGSGNTIYF
-	TRBV12-5	-	TRBJ1-4	TGTGCTAGTGCCCCTGCGGCCAATGAAAAACTGTTTTTT	CASAPAANEKLFF
-	TRBV5-1	-	TRBJ1-1	TGCGCCAGCAGCTTGGGATACGGGAACACTGAAGCTTTCTTT	CASSLGYGNTEAFF
-	TRBV19	-	TRBJ1-2	TGTGCCAGTACCCGGAACTATGGCTACACCTTC	CASTRNYGYTF
-	TRBV15	-	TRBJ1-3	TGTGCCACCAGCAGAGGGGAAAAGGAAAACACCATATATTTT	CATSRGEKENTIYF
-	TRBV5-6	-	TRBJ2-6	TGTGCCAGCAGCGCCGGCAGGACGGGGGCCAACGTCCTGACTTTC	CASSAGRTGANVLTF
-	TRBV6-1	-	TRBJ1-3	TGTGCCAGCAGTGAATCGACTGCGGCAGCGATTGGAAACACCATATATTTT	CASSESTAAAIGNTIYF
TRBD2	TRBV7-9	-	TRBJ2-5	TGTGCCAGCAGCTTTGCTAGCGGGAGAGGGGAGACCCAGTACTTC	CASSFASGRGETQYF
-	TRBV5-6	-	TRBJ2-2	TGTGCCAGCACCTGGCGTTTCAGTAACACCGGGGAGCTGTTTTTT	CASTWRFSNTGELFF
TRBD1	TRBV5-1	-	TRBJ2-6	TGCGCCAGCAGCCCGAAACAGGGGGCTGGGGCCAACGTCCTGACTTTC	CASSPKQGAGANVLTF
TRBD2	TRBV5-1	-	TRBJ2-7	TGCGCCAGCAGCGTGGGACTAGCGGGAGGGTTCGACGAGCAGTACTTC	CASSVGLAGGFDEQYF
-	TRBV7-9	-	TRBJ1-6	TGTGCCAGCAGTTTATCGACAGGTACCTATAATTCACCCCTCCACTTT	CASSLSTGTYNSPLHF
-	TRBV7-3	few	TRBJ1-5	TGTGCCAGCAGCTTAGTTGCAGCCGGAGGGCCCCAGCATTTT	CASSLVAAGGPQHF
TRBD1	TRBV6-5	-	TRBJ1-1	TGTGCCAGCAGCCGACAGGGGGGATGGACTGAAGCTTTCTTT	CASSRQGGWTEAFF
-	TRBV7-9	medium-sized	TRBJ2-1	TGTGCCAGCAGCTCATCTAGCCCAAGCTCCTACAATGAGCAGTTCTTC	CASSSSSPSSYNEQFF
-	TRBV7-2	-	TRBJ2-1	TGTGCCAGCAGAATTTACAATGAGCAGTTCTTC	CASRIYNEQFF
-	TRBV5-4	-	TRBJ2-3	TGTGCCAGCAGCTTGGACGTGAGGGATACGCAGTATTTT	CASSLDVRDTQYF
TRBD1	TRBV5-4	-	TRBJ1-1	TGTGCCAGCAGCTTTAGTGGACAGGGGAACACTGAAGCTTTCTTT	CASSFSGQGNTEAFF
TRBD2	TRBV5-1	-	TRBJ2-7	TGCGCCAGCAGCTTGGATCCGGCGGGAGGGGGCGGCGAGCAGTACTTC	CASSLDPAGGGGEQYF
TRBD1	TRBV5-4	-	TRBJ1-2	TGTGCCAGCAGCACAAGAGGACAGGATGGCTACACCTTC	CASSTRGQDGYTF
-	TRBV7-2	-	TRBJ2-2	TGTGCCAGCAGCTTACCCCTAGCGAACACCGGGGAGCTGTTTTTT	CASSLPLANTGELFF
-	TRBV30	few	TRBJ1-1	TGTGCCTGGGCCGGGGGGACTGAAGCTTTCTTT	CAWAGGTEAFF
-	TRBV30	-	TRBJ2-7	TGTGCCTGGAGTGCCGCAGTCTACGAGCAGTACTTC	CAWSAAVYEQYF
-	TRBV5-6	-	TRBJ2-1	TGTGCCAGCAGCACCGACTACTCCTCCTACAATGAGCAGTTCTTC	CASSTDYSSYNEQFF
-	TRBV10-3	-	TRBJ1-5	TGTGCCATCAGTAGGGCAGGGAACAATCAGCCCCAGCATTTT	CAISRAGNNQPQHF
TRBD1	TRBV7-2	-	TRBJ1-1	TGTGCCAGCAGCTTAGAGACAGGGGCTGAAGCTTTCTTT	CASSLETGAEAFF
TRBD2	TRBV7-9	-	TRBJ2-5	TGTGCCAGCAGCCTCCCGGGACTAGCGGACACGGAGCAGTACTTC	CASSLPGLADTEQYF
TRBD1	TRBV25-1	-	TRBJ1-4	TGTGCCAGCAGTGATGGGGACAGGGGAAACGAAAAACTGTTTTTT	CASSDGDRGNEKLFF
-	TRBV2	-	TRBJ1-5	TGTGCCAGCAGTGAAAACCTTGCGAGCAATCAGCCCCAGCATTTT	CASSENLASNQPQHF
-	TRBV6-5	-	TRBJ1-3	TGTGCCAGCAGACCCACATTCTCTGGAAACACCATATATTTT	CASRPTFSGNTIYF
-	TRBV27	-	TRBJ2-2	TGTGCCAGCAGTTTGGAATCTGGCACCGGGGAGCTGTTTTTT	CASSLESGTGELFF
TRBD1	TRBV7-2	-	TRBJ1-4	TGTGCCAGCAGCCAGCAGATACCGGGACAGGGGGGAGAAAAACTGTTTTTT	CASSQQIPGQGGEKLFF
-	TRBV6-1	few	TRBJ2-7	TGTGCCAGCAGTGACAGGTCTCCCTACGAGCAGTACTTC	CASSDRSPYEQYF
-	TRBV28	-	TRBJ1-2	TGTGCCAGCAGAGAAGATAGGGGCTACACCTTC	CASREDRGYTF
TRBD1	TRBV2	-	TRBJ1-6	TGTGCCAGCAGTGAAGGAAACCAGGGGGCGCTTAATTCACCCCTCCACTTT	CASSEGNQGALNSPLHF
-	TRBV5-6	-	TRBJ1-5	TGTGCCAGCAGCGCACGGACACTTTCTTCGAGGGATCAGCCCCAGCATTTT	CASSARTLSSRDQPQHF
-	TRBV30	-	TRBJ2-7	TGTGCCTGGACGAGGGCCGGGGGCCTGTTAAACGAGCAGTACTTC	CAWTRAGGLLNEQYF
-	TRBV7-9	-	TRBJ2-6	TGTGCCAGCAGCTTAGCGCCGAGGTCTGGGGCCAACGTCCTGACTTTC	CASSLAPRSGANVLTF
TRBD2	TRBV7-7	-	TRBJ2-5	TGTGCCAGCAGCCCGGGACTAGCGCAAGAGACCCAGTACTTC	CASSPGLAQETQYF
-	TRBV2	few	TRBJ2-1	TGTGCCAGCAGTGACAACTCCTACAATGAGCAGTTCTTC	CASSDNSYNEQFF
-	TRBV27	-	TRBJ2-7	TGTGCCAGCAGTTTATCGTGGCAGGGACAAGAGCAGTACTTC	CASSLSWQGQEQYF
-	TRBV19	-	TRBJ2-5	TGTGCCAGTAGTATAGGAGCAGTCCAAGAGACCCAGTACTTC	CASSIGAVQETQYF
-	TRBV5-1	-	TRBJ2-1	TGCGCCAGCAGCTTGGAGGACAGCCGAGTCAATGAGCAGTTCTTC	CASSLEDSRVNEQFF
-	TRBV6-5	few	TRBJ1-2	TGTGCCAGCAGCTCTCTGGGAGACTATGGCTACACCTTC	CASSSLGDYGYTF
-	TRBV6-6	-	TRBJ2-2	TGTGCCAGCAGTTACTTACAGACCGGGGAGCTGTTTTTT	CASSYLQTGELFF
TRBD2	TRBV28	-	TRBJ2-2	TGTGCCAGCAGTCCCCCGGGGGGGAACACCGGGGAGCTGTTTTTT	CASSPPGGNTGELFF
TRBD2	TRBV4-1	few	TRBJ2-1	TGCGCCAGCAGCCAAGACCCGGCGCGGGGCGGGAGTGAGCAGTTCTTC	CASSQDPARGGSEQFF